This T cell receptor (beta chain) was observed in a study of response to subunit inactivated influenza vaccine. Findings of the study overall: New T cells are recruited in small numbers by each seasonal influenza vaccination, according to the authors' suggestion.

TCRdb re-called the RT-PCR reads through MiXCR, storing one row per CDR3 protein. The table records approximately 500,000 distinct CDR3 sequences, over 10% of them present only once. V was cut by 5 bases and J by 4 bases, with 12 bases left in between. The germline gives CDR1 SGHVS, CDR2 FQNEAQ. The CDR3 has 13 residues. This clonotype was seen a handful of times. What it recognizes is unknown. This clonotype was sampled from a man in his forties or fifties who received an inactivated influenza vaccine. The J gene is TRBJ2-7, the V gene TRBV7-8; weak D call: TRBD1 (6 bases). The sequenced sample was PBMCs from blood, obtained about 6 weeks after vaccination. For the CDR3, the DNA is TGTGCCAGCAGCCTCACGGACAGATACGAGCAGTACTTC. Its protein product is CASSLTDRYEQYF.